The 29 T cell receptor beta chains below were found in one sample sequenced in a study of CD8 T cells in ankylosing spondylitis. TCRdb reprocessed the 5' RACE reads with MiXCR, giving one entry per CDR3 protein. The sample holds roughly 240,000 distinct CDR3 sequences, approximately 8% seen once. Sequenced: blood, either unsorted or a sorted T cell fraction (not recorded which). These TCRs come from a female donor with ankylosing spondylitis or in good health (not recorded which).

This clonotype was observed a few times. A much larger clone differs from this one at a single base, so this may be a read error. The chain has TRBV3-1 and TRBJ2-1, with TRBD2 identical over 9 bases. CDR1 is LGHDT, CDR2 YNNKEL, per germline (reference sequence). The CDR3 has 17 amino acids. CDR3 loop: CASCQEAGGLFSNEQFF. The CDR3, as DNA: TGTGCCAGCTGCCAAGAAGCGGGAGGTCTCTTTTCGAATGAGCAGTTCTTC.

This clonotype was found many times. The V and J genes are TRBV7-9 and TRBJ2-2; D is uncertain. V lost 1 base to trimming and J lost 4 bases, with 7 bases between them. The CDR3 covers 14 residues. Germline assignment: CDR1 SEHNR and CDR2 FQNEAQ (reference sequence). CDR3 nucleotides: TGTGCCAGCAGCTTAGGTTCGAGCACCGGGGAGCTGTTTTTT. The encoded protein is CASSLGSSTGELFF.

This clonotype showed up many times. This CDR3 reads CSARGTGERRQPQHF. DNA of the CDR3: TGCAGTGCTAGGGGGACAGGGGAGCGGCGGCAGCCCCAGCATTTT. This chain links TRBV20-1 with TRBJ1-5, with 10 bases fitting TRBD1. Germline-derived CDR1 and CDR2 are DFQATT and SNEGSKA (reference sequence). This CDR3 contains 15 residues. V dropped 3 bases and J dropped 7; count of bases not matched to a gene: 9.

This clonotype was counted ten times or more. The CDR3 bases are TGCAGCGAGACTAGCGGGAGGTTGAATACGCAGTATTTT. Translating gives CSETSGRLNTQYF. This chain connects TRBV20-1 to TRBJ2-3; 13 bases are a match to TRBD2. Germline values: CDR1 DFQATT, CDR2 SNEGSKA (reference sequence). The CDR3 contains 13 residues.

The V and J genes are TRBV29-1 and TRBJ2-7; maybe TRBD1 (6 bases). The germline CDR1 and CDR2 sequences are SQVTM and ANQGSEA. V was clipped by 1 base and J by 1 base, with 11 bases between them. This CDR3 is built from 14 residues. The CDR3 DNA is TGCAGCGTTGAAGGGGGGACATTATCCTACGAGCAGTACTTC. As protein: CSVEGGTLSYEQYF.

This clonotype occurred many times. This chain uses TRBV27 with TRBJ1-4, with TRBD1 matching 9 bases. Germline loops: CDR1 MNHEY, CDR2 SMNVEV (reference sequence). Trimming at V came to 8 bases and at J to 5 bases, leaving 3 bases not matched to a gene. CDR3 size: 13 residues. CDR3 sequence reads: CASLDRGNEKLFF. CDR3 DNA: TGTGCCAGCCTAGACAGGGGGAATGAAAAACTGTTTTTT.

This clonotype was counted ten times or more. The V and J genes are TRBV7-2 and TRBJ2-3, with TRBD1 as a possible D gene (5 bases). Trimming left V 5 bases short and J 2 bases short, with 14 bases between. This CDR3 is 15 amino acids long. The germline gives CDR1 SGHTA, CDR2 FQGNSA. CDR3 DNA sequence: TGTGCCAGCAGCCCTTCAGGGCGGCCCACAGATACGCAGTATTTT. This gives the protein CASSPSGRPTDTQYF.

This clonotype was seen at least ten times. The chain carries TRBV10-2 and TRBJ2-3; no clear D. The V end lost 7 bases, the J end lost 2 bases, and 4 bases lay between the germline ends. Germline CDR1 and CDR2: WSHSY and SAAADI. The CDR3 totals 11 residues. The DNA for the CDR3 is TGCGCCAGCAAGAACACAGATACGCAGTATTTT. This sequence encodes CASKNTDTQYF.

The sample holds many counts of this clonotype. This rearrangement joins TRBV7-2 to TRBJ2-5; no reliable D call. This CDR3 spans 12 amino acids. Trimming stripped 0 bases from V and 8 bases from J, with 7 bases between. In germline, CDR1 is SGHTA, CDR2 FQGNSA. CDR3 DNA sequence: TGTGCCAGCAGCTTAGCGCCCTTCACCCAGTACTTC. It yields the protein CASSLAPFTQYF.

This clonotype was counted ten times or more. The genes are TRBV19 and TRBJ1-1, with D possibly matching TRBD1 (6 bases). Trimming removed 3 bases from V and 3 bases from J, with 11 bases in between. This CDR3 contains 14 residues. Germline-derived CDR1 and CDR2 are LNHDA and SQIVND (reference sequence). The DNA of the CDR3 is TGTGCCAGTAGTATCCGGGACACACACACTGAAGCTTTCTTT. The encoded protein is CASSIRDTHTEAFF. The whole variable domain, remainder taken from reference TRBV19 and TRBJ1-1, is DGGITQSPKYLFRKEGQNVTLSCEQNLNHDAMYWYRQDPGQGLRLIYYSQIVNDFQKGDIAEGYSVSREKKESFPLTVTSAQKNPTAFYLCASSIRDTHTEAFFGQGTRLTVV.

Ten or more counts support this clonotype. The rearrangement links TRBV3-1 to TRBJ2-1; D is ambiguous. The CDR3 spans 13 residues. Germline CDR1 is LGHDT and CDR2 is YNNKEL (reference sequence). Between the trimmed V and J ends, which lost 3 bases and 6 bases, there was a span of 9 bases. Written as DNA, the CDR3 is TGTGCCAGCAGCCAGGGTACAGTCAATGAGCAGTTCTTC. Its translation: CASSQGTVNEQFF.

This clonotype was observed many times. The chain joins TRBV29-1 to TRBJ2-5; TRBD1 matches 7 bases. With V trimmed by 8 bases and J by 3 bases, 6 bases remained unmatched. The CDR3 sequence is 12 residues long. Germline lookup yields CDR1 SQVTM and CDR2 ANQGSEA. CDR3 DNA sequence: TGCAGCCTGAGGGACAGCAAAGAGACCCAGTACTTC. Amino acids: CSLRDSKETQYF.

The CDR3 DNA sequence: TGTGCCAGCTCACCACGGGTGAACACTGAAGCTTTCTTT. This translates into CASSPRVNTEAFF. The chain combines TRBV18 with TRBJ1-1; D uncertain. The V end was cut by 1 base, the J end by 0 bases, with 3 bases between. Germline values: CDR1 KGHSH, CDR2 LQKENI. The CDR3 has 13 residues.

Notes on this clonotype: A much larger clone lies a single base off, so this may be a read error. The CDR3 DNA reads TGTGCCGCCAGTGATCCTAACTACAATGAGCAGTTCTTC. It translates to CAASDPNYNEQFF. The chain links TRBV24-1 to TRBJ2-1; D not certain. Germline V gene sequence: CDR1 KGHDR, CDR2 SFDVKD. This CDR3 has 13 amino acids.

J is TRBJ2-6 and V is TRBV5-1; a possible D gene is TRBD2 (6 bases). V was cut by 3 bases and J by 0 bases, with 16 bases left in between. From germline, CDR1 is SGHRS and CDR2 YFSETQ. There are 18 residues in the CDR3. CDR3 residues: CASSSESGWSSGANVLTF. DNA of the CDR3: TGCGCCAGCAGCTCGGAAAGCGGGTGGAGCTCTGGGGCCAACGTCCTGACTTTC.

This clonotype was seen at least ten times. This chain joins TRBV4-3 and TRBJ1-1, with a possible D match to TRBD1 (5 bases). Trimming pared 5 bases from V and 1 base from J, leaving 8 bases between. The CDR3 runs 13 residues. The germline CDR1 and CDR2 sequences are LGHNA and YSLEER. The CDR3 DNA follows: TGCGCCAGCAGCGGGGCGGGGAACACTGAAGCTTTCTTT. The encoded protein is CASSGAGNTEAFF.

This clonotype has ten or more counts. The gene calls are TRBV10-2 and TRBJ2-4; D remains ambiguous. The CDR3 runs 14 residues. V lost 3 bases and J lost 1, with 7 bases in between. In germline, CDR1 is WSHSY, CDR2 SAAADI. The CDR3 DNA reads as TGCGCCAGCAGTGATGGGGTCGCCAAAAACATTCAGTACTTC. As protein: CASSDGVAKNIQYF.

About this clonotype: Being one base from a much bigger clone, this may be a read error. CDR3 DNA sequence: TGTGTCTGGAGTGGGGACCGGGGGGAGACCCAGTACTTC. Residues: CVWSGDRGETQYF. V is TRBV30 and J is TRBJ2-5, with D possibly matching TRBD2 (6 bases). Germline values: CDR1 GTSNPN, CDR2 SVGIG (reference sequence). This CDR3 comprises 13 residues.

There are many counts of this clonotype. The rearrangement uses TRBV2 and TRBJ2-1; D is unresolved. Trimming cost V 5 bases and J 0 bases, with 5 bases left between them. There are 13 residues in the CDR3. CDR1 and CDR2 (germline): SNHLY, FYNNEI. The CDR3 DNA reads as TGTGCCAGCAGTTTAGCCTCCTACAATGAGCAGTTCTTC. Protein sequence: CASSLASYNEQFF.

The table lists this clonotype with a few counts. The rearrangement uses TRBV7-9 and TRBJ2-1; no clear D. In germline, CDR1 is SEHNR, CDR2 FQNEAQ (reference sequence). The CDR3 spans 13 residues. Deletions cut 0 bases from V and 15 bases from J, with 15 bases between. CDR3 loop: CASSLAGGGRRFF. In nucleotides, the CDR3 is TGTGCCAGCAGCTTAGCGGGTGGCGGCCGAAGGTTCTTC.

Written as DNA, the CDR3 is TGTGCCAGCAGTTCCCAAGACAGTGCCTCCTACAATGAGCAGTTCTTC. Amino acid sequence: CASSSQDSASYNEQFF. V is TRBV28 and J is TRBJ2-1; maybe TRBD1 (5 bases). Trimming left V 4 bases short and J 0 bases short, with 13 bases between. Looked up from germline, CDR1 is MDHEN and CDR2 is SYDVKM. This CDR3 has 16 residues.

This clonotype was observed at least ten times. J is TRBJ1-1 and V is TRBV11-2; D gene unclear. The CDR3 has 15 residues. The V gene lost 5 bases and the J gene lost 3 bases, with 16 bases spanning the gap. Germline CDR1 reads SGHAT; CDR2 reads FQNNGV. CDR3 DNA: TGTGCCAGCAGCAATAGGAGGGTGAGCGACACTGAAGCTTTCTTT. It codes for CASSNRRVSDTEAFF.

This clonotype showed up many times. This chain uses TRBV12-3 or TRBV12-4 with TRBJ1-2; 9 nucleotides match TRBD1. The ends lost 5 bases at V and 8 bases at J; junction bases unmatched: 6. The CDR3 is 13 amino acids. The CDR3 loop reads CASSKQGARGYTF. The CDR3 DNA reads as TGTGCCAGCAGTAAACAGGGGGCGCGGGGCTACACCTTC.

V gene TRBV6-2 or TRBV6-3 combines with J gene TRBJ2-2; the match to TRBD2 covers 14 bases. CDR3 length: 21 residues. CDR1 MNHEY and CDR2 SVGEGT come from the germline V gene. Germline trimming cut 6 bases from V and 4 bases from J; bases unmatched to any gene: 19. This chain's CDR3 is CASRPPGLAGGGLRGTGELFF. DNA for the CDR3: TGTGCCAGCAGGCCCCCCGGACTAGCGGGAGGAGGTCTGCGGGGCACCGGGGAGCTGTTTTTT.

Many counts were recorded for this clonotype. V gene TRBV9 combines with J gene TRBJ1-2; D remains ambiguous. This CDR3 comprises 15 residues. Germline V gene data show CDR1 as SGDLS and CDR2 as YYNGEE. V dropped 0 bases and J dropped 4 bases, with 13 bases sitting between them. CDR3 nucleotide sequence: TGTGCCAGCAGCGTAGGAGGAGGACGACCCTATGGCTACACCTTC. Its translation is CASSVGGGRPYGYTF.

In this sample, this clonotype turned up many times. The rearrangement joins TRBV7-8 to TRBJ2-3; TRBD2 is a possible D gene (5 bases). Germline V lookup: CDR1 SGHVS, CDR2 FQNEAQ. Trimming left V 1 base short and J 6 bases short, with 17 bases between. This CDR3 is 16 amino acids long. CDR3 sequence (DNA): TGTGCCAGCAGCTTAGAGCTAGCAAGGATTCCCGATACGCAGTATTTT. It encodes CASSLELARIPDTQYF.

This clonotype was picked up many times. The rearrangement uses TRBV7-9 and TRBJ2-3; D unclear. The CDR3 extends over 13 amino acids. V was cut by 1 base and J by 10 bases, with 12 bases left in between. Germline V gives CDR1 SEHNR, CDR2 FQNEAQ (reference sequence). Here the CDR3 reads CASSLGPLTPQYF. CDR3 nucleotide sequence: TGTGCCAGCAGCTTAGGGCCCCTTACCCCGCAGTATTTT.

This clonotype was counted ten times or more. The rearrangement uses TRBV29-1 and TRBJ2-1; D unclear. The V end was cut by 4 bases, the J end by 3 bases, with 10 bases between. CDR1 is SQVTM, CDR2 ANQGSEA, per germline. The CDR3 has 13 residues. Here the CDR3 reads CSVGQAIYNEQFF. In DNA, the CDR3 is TGCAGCGTTGGGCAGGCTATCTACAATGAGCAGTTCTTC.

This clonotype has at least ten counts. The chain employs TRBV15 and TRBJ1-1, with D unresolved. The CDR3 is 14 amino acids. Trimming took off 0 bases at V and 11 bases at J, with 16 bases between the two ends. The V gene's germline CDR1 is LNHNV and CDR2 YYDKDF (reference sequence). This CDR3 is CATSRDIRTDPAFF. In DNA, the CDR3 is TGTGCCACCAGCAGAGATATAAGGACGGACCCGGCTTTCTTT.